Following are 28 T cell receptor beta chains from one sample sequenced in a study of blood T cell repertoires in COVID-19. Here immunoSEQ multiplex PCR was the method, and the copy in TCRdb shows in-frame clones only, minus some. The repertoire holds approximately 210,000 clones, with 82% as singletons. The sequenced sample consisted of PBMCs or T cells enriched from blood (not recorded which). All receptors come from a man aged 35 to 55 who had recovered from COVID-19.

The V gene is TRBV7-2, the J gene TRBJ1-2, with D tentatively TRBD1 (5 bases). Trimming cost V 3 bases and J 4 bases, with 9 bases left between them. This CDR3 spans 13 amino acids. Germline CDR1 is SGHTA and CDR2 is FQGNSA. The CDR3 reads CASSFDDSYGYTF. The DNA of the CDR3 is TGTGCCAGCAGCTTCGACGACAGCTATGGCTACACCTTC.

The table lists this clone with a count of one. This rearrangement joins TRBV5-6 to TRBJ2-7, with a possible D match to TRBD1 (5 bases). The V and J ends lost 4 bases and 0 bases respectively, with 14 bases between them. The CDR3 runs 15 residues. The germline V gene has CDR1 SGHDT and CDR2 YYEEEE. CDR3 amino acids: CASSGRQRSSYEQYF. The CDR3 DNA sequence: TGTGCCAGCAGCGGAAGACAGAGGAGCTCCTACGAGCAGTACTTC.

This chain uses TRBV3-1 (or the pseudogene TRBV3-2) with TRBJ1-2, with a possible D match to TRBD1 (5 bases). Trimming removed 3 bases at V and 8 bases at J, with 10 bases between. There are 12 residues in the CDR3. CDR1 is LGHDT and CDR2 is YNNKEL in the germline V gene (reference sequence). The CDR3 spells CASSHVGAGYTF. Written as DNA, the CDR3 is TGTGCCAGCAGCCATGTTGGGGCCGGCTACACCTTC.

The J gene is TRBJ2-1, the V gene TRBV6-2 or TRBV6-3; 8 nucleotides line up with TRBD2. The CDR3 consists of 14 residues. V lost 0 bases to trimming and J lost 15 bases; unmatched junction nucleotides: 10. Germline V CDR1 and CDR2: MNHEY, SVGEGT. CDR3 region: CASSYSRRGEIRFF. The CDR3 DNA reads TGTGCCAGCAGTTACTCTCGGCGGGGGGAAATCCGGTTCTTC.

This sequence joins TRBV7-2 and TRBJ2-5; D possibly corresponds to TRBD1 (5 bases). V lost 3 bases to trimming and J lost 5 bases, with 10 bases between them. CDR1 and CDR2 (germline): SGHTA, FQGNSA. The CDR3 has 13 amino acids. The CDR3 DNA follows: TGTGCCAGCAGCTTGCGACAGTGGGAGACCCAGTACTTC. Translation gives CASSLRQWETQYF.

The CDR3 region has the DNA TGTGCCAGCAGCTACAAGACTAGTGGTCACTACGAGCAGTACTTC. It is translated as CASSYKTSGHYEQYF. V gene TRBV7-9 combines with J gene TRBJ2-7; weak D call: TRBD2 (6 bases). This CDR3 has 15 amino acids. The V gene's germline CDR1 is SEHNR and CDR2 FQNEAQ (reference sequence). Trimming shortened V by 4 bases and J by 3 bases, and 16 bases separated the two germline ends. The full variable domain, in which reference TRBV7-9 and TRBJ2-7 provide the parts outside the CDR3, is DTGVSQNPRHKITKRGQNVTFRCDPISEHNRLYWYRQTLGQGPEFLTYFQNEAQLEKSRLLSDRFSAERPKGSFSTLEIQRTEQGDSAMYLCASSYKTSGHYEQYFGPGTRLTVT.

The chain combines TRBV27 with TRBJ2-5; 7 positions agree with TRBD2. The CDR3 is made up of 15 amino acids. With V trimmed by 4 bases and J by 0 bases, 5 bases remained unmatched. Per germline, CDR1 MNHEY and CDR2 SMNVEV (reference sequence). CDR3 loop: CASSSRLANQETQYF. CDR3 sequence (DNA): TGTGCCAGCAGTTCCCGACTAGCCAACCAAGAGACCCAGTACTTC.

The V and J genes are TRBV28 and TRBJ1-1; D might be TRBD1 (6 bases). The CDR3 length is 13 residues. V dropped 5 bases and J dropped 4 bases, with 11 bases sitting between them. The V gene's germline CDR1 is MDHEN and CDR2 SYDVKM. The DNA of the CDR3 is TGTGCCAGCAGTGCGCAGGGGATCACTGAAGCTTTCTTT. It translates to CASSAQGITEAFF.

As DNA, the CDR3 is TGCGCCAGCAGCCAAGGTCCGGGAAACTATTCACCCCTCCACTTT. Protein product: CASSQGPGNYSPLHF. This rearrangement joins TRBV4-1 to TRBJ1-6; D gene uncertain. Germline CDR1 and CDR2: MGHRA and YSYEKL. Trimming took 1 base from V and 8 from J, leaving 12 bases between them. This CDR3 has 15 residues.

CDR3 loop: CASSESGAKNIQYF. For the CDR3, the DNA is TGTGCCAGCAGTGAATCAGGGGCCAAAAACATTCAGTACTTC. The chain couples TRBV2 to TRBJ2-4; D possibly corresponds to TRBD1 (5 bases). CDR1 and CDR2 from the germline V gene are SNHLY and FYNNEI. V lost 2 bases, J lost 1 base, and 6 bases lay in between. CDR3 size: 14 residues.

The CDR3 spells CASRGQYGGYTF. DNA of the CDR3: TGTGCCAGCAGGGGACAGTACGGTGGCTACACCTTC. The rearrangement links TRBV2 to TRBJ1-2, with 7 nucleotides matching TRBD1. Germline trimming cut 6 bases from V and 7 bases from J; bases unmatched to any gene: 5. Germline V CDR1 and CDR2: SNHLY, FYNNEI. This CDR3 region has 12 residues.

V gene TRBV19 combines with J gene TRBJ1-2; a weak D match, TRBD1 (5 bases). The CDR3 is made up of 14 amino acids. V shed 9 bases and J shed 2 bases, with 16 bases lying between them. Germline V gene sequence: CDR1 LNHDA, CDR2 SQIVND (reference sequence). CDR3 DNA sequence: TGTGCCAGCCAACGGGGAGGGGCAAACTATGGCTACACCTTC. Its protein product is CASQRGGANYGYTF. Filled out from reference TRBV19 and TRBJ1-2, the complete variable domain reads DGGITQSPKYLFRKEGQNVTLSCEQNLNHDAMYWYRQDPGQGLRLIYYSQIVNDFQKGDIAEGYSVSREKKESFPLTVTSAQKNPTAFYLCASQRGGANYGYTFGSGTRLTVV.

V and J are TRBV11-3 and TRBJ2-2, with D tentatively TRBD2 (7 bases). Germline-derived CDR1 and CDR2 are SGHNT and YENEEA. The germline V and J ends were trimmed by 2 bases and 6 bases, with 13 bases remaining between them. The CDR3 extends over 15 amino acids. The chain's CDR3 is CASSLNRGAAGELFF. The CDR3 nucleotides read TGTGCCAGCAGCTTAAATCGGGGGGCGGCCGGGGAGCTGTTTTTT.

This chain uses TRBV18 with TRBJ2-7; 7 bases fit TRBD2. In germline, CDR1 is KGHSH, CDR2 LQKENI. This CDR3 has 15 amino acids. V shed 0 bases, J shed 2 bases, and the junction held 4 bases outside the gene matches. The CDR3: CASSPPVAGAYEQYF. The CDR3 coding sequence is TGTGCCAGCTCACCACCGGTGGCGGGGGCCTACGAGCAGTACTTC.

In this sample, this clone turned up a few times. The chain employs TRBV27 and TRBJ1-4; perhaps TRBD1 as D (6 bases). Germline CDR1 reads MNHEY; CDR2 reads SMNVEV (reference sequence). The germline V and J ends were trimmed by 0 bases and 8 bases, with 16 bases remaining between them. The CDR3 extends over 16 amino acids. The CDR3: CASSLSGGRVREKLFF. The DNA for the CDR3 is TGTGCCAGCAGTTTATCGGGGGGGCGGGTTAGAGAAAAACTGTTTTTT.

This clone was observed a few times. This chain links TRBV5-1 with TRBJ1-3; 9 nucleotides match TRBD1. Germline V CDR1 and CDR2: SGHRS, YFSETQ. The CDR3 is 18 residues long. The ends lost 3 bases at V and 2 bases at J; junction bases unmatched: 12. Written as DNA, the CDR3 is TGCGCCAGCAGCTCAGGCTACAGGGGGCGACTGGCTGGAAACACCATATATTTT. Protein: CASSSGYRGRLAGNTIYF.

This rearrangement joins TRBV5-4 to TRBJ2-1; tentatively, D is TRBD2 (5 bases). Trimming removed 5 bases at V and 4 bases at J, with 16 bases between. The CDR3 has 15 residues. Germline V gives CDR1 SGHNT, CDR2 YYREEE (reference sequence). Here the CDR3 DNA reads TGTGCCAGCAGGCCTGAGCGGACCTCTTACAATGAGCAGTTCTTC. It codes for CASRPERTSYNEQFF.

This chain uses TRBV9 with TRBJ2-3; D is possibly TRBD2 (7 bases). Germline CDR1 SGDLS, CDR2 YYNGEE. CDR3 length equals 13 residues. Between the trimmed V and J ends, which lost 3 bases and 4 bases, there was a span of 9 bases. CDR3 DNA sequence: TGTGCCAGCAGCGCCGGGGGGCCAGATACGCAGTATTTT. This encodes CASSAGGPDTQYF.

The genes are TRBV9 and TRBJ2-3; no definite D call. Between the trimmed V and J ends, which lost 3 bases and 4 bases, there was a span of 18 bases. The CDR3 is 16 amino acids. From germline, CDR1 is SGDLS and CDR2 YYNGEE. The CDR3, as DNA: TGTGCCAGCAGCGCCTCACTCGGTGTTAAAGCAGATACGCAGTATTTT. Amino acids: CASSASLGVKADTQYF.

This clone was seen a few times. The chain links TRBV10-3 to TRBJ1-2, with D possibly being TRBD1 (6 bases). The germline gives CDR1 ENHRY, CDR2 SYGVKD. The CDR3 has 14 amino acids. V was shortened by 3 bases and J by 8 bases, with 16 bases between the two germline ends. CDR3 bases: TGTGCCATCAGTGAAATACAGGGAAATAAAGGCTACACCTTC. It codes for CAISEIQGNKGYTF.

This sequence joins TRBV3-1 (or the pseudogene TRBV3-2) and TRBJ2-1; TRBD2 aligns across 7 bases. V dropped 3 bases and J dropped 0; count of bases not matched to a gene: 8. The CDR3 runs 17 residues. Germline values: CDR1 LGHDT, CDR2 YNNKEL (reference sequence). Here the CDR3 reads CASSQGLGGSSYNEQFF. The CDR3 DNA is TGTGCCAGCAGCCAGGGACTTGGCGGGAGCTCCTACAATGAGCAGTTCTTC.

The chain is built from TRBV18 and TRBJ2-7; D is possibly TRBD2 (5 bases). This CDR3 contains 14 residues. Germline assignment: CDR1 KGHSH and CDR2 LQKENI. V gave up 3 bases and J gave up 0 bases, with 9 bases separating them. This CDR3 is CASSPTRSSYEQYF. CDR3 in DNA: TGTGCCAGCTCACCCACTAGGTCCTCCTACGAGCAGTACTTC.

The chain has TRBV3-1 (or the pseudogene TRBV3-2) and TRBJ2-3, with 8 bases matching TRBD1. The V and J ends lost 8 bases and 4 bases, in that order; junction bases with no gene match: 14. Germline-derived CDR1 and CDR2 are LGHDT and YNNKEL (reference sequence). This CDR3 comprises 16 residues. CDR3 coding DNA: TGTGCCAGCCGGGCCCAGGCAGGGGGCATGGCAGATACGCAGTATTTT. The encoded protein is CASRAQAGGMADTQYF.

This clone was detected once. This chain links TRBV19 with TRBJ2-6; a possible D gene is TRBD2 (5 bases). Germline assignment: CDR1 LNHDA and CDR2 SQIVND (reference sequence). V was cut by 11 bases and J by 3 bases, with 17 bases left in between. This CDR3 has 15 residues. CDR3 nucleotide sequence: TGTGCCTGTACAAAACGGGGTTTTGGGGCCAACGTCCTGACTTTC. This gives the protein CACTKRGFGANVLTF.

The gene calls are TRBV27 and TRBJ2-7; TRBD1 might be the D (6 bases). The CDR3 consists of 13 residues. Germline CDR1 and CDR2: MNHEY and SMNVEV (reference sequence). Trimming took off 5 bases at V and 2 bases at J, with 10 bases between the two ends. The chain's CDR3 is CASSPGQTYEQYF. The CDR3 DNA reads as TGTGCCAGCAGTCCAGGACAGACCTACGAGCAGTACTTC.

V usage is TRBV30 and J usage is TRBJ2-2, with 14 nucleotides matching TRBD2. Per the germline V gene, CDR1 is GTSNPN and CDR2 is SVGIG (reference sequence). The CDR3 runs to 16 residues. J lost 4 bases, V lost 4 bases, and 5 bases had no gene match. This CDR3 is CAWTGLAGESTGELFF. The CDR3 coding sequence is TGTGCCTGGACGGGACTAGCGGGAGAGAGCACCGGGGAGCTGTTTTTT. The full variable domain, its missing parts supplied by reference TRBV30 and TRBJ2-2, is SQTIHQWPATLVQPVGSPLSLECTVEGTSNPNLYWYRQAAGRGLQLLFYSVGIGQISSEVPQNLSASRPQDRQFILSSKKLLLSDSGFYLCAWTGLAGESTGELFFGEGSRLTVL.

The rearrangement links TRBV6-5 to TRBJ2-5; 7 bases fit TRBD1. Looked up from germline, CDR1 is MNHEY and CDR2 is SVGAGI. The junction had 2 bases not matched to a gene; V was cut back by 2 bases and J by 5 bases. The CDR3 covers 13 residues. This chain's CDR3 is CASSYDRVETQYF. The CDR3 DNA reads TGTGCCAGCAGTTACGACAGGGTGGAGACCCAGTACTTC.

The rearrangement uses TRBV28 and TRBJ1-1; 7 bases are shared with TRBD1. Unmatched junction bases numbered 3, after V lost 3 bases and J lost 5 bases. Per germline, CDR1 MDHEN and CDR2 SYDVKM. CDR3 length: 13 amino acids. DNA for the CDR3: TGTGCCAGCAGTTTCTACAGGGGAACTGAAGCTTTCTTT. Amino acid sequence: CASSFYRGTEAFF.